This T cell receptor beta chain was identified during a study of blood T cell repertoires in COVID-19. Study-wide background: Whether acute or convalescent, the COVID-19 samples came from the United States, Italy and Spain.

Germline CDR1 SGHAT, CDR2 FQNNGV. The CDR3 sequence is 16 residues long. Losses at the gene ends were 1 base for V and 8 bases for J; bases not matched to a gene: 8. The data were produced by immunoSEQ multiplex PCR, yet TCRdb's version contains in-frame clones alone and is incomplete. Of around 140,000 clones listed, roughly four fifths were seen once; the top ten hold 3% to 3.5%. Individuals aged roughly 18 to 100 years were recruited from 24 US areas. Cohort allocation depended upon clinical history that participants reported. Sequenced sample: PBMCs or T cells enriched from blood (not recorded which). The sequence derives from a woman aged 45-65 years with acute COVID-19. This chain joins TRBV11-2 and TRBJ2-1; TRBD2 matches 10 bases. CDR3 nucleotides: TGTGCCAGCAGCTTAGGGCTAGCGGGAGCGAGGGATGAGCAGTTCTTC. It encodes CASSLGLAGARDEQFF. The full variable domain, in which reference TRBV11-2 and TRBJ2-1 provide the parts outside the CDR3, is EAGVAQSPRYKIIEKRQSVAFWCNPISGHATLYWYQQILGQGPKLLIQFQNNGVVDDSQLPKDRFSAERLKGVDSTLKIQPAKLEDSAVYLCASSLGLAGARDEQFFGPGTRLTVL.